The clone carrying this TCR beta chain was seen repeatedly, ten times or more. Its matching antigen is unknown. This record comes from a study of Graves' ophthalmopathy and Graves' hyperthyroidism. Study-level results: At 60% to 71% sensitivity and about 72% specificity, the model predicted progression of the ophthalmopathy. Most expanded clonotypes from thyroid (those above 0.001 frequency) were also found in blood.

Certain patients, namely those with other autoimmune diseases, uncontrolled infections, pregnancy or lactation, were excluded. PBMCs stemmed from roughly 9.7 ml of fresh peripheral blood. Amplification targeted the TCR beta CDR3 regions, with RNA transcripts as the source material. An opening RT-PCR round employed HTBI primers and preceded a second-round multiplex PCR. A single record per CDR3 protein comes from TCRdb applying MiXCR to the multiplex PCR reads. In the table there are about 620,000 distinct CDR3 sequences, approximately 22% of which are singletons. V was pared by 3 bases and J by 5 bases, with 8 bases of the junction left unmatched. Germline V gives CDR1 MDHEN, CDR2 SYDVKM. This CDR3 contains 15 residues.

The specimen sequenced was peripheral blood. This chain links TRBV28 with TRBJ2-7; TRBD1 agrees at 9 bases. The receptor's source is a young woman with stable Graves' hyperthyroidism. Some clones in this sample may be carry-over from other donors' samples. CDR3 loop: CASSLVEQGAHEQYF. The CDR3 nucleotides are TGTGCCAGCAGTTTGGTGGAACAGGGGGCCCACGAGCAGTACTTC.